One and the same sample provided the 20 T cell receptor beta chains below, sequenced in a study of blood T cells in healthy people across ages. Primers used in a second PCR of roughly 6 to 11 cycles were a sample-barcoded 5' primer and a J-beta primer mix. TCRdb ran MiXCR on the 5' RACE reads and lists one entry per CDR3 protein. The sample has fewer than 950,000 distinct CDR3 sequences, about 53% seen once; the top ten hold around 40%. Sequencing was carried out using blood. Receptors were obtained from an elderly man in good health.

This clonotype was observed a few times. This chain connects TRBV5-4 to TRBJ2-5; TRBD1 matches 8 bases. The CDR3 runs to 17 residues. The germline V gene encodes CDR1 SGHNT and CDR2 YYREEE (reference sequence). V shed 4 bases, J shed 5 bases, and the junction held 16 bases outside the gene matches. In nucleotides, the CDR3 is TGTGCCAGCAGCCCCCAGGGGAACAGGGGGTTATCGGAGACCCAGTACTTC. This encodes CASSPQGNRGLSETQYF. The complete variable domain, with remaining parts taken from reference TRBV5-4 and TRBJ2-5, reads ETGVTQSPTHLIKTRGQQVTLRCSSQSGHNTVSWYQQALGQGPQFIFQYYREEENGRGNFPPRFSGLQFPNYSSELNVNALELDDSALYLCASSPQGNRGLSETQYFGPGTRLLVL.

This clonotype was seen a few times. This chain links TRBV18 with TRBJ2-4; 7 nucleotides line up with TRBD1. The junction had 7 bases not matched to a gene; V was cut back by 3 bases and J by 8 bases. Germline CDR1 KGHSH, CDR2 LQKENI. The CDR3 is 14 residues long. This CDR3 is CASSPQQGIDIQYF. The CDR3 DNA reads TGTGCCAGCTCACCTCAACAGGGGATTGACATTCAGTACTTC. The whole variable domain, remainder taken from reference TRBV18 and TRBJ2-4, is NAGVMQNPRHLVRRRGQEARLRCSPMKGHSHVYWYRQLPEEGLKFMVYLQKENIIDESGMPKERFSAEFPKEGPSILRIQQVVRGDSAAYFCASSPQQGIDIQYFGAGTRLSVL.

This clonotype has at least ten counts. The chain employs TRBV29-1 and TRBJ2-1, with D perhaps matching TRBD1 or TRBD2 (6 bases each). Germline V gives CDR1 SQVTM, CDR2 ANQGSEA. This CDR3 region has 16 residues. Trimming took 0 bases from V and 0 from J, leaving 12 bases between them. The CDR3 DNA is TGCAGCGTTGAAGACATCGGGGGCCCCTCCTACAATGAGCAGTTCTTC. Translating gives CSVEDIGGPSYNEQFF.

This clonotype has a handful of counts. The chain recombines TRBV27 with TRBJ1-1; maybe TRBD1 (6 bases). This CDR3 contains 15 residues. The germline gives CDR1 MNHEY, CDR2 SMNVEV (reference sequence). The V end lost 7 bases, the J end lost 1 base, and 16 bases lay between the germline ends. The CDR3, as DNA: TGTGCCAGCACCTATCTGGGGGCTGGGAACACTGAAGCTTTCTTT. Its protein product is CASTYLGAGNTEAFF.

The rearrangement uses TRBV5-1 and TRBJ2-1, with D possibly being TRBD2 (5 bases). The CDR3 runs 15 residues. The V end lost 6 bases, the J end lost 5 bases, and 18 bases lay between the germline ends. Germline CDR1 is SGHRS and CDR2 is YFSETQ. In DNA, the CDR3 is TGCGCCAGCAACCTACTTAGGGCCGGGAACAATGAGCAGTTCTTC. Translating gives CASNLLRAGNNEQFF.

The V call is TRBV7-2, the J call TRBJ2-1; 8 nucleotides match TRBD2. Germline V gives CDR1 SGHTA, CDR2 FQGNSA. Trimming took 2 bases from V and 8 from J; bases not matched to a gene: 17. There are 18 residues in the CDR3. The CDR3 protein is CASSLNPLGTSTRDEQFF. CDR3 bases: TGTGCCAGCAGCTTAAACCCCCTCGGGACTAGTACCCGGGATGAGCAGTTCTTC.

Only a few counts were recorded for this clonotype. The chain links TRBV29-1 to TRBJ2-5; D gene uncertain. CDR1 SQVTM and CDR2 ANQGSEA come from the germline V gene. CDR3 length equals 10 residues. V lost 5 bases and J 3 bases, leaving 4 bases between the germline ends. CDR3 nucleotides: TGCAGCGTTTGGAAAGAGACCCAGTACTTC. It specifies CSVWKETQYF.

This chain connects TRBV5-1 to TRBJ2-5, with 8 bases fitting TRBD2. The CDR3 extends over 13 amino acids. V was clipped by 8 bases and J by 3 bases; unmatched bases: 6. Germline CDR1 reads SGHRS; CDR2 reads YFSETQ. CDR3 amino acids: CASSGTREETQYF. The CDR3 nucleotides read TGCGCCAGTAGCGGGACTCGAGAAGAGACCCAGTACTTC. The full variable domain, its missing parts supplied by reference TRBV5-1 and TRBJ2-5, is KAGVTQTPRYLIKTRGQQVTLSCSPISGHRSVSWYQQTPGQGLQFLFEYFSETQRNKGNFPGRFSGRQFSNSRSEMNVSTLELGDSALYLCASSGTREETQYFGPGTRLLVL.

This chain connects TRBV20-1 to TRBJ2-1, with 8 bases lining up with TRBD2. Trimming took 6 bases from V and 10 from J; bases not matched to a gene: 20. CDR1 DFQATT and CDR2 SNEGSKA come from the germline V gene (reference sequence). The CDR3 sequence is 16 residues long. The CDR3 loop reads CSAIDGSGTPLQEQFF. For the CDR3, the DNA is TGCAGTGCCATCGATGGTAGCGGGACTCCGCTACAGGAGCAGTTCTTC.

The J gene is TRBJ2-3, the V gene TRBV27; the D is unclear. V was shortened by 5 bases and J by 14 bases, with 20 bases between the two germline ends. Per the germline V gene, CDR1 is MNHEY and CDR2 is SMNVEV (reference sequence). The CDR3 consists of 13 residues. The CDR3 loop reads CASSAIRTRYAYF. The CDR3 DNA reads as TGTGCCAGCAGTGCCATTAGAACCAGATACGCGTATTTT.

This chain links TRBV7-6 with TRBJ1-4; D uncertain. This CDR3 comprises 14 residues. From germline, CDR1 is SGHVS and CDR2 FNYEAQ. V lost 1 base and J lost 8, with 11 bases in between. The CDR3 bases are TGTGCCAGCAGCTTAGTGGTTACTGGCGAAAAACTGTTTTTT. It specifies CASSLVVTGEKLFF. The whole variable domain, filled in from reference TRBV7-6 and TRBJ1-4, reads GAGVSQSPRYKVTKRGQDVALRCDPISGHVSLYWYRQALGQGPEFLTYFNYEAQQDKSGLPNDRFSAERPEGSISTLTIQRTEQRDSAMYRCASSLVVTGEKLFFGSGTQLSVL.

This clonotype was seen a few times. V is TRBV6-1 and J is TRBJ1-2; 7 bases map to TRBD1. The V gene's germline CDR1 is MNHNS and CDR2 SASEGT. J lost 2 bases, V lost 3 bases, and 6 bases had no gene match. The CDR3 length is 15 residues. DNA of the CDR3: TGTGCCAGCAGTGAGACGACAGGGCACAACTATGGCTACACCTTC. Translation gives CASSETTGHNYGYTF.

This sequence joins TRBV5-1 and TRBJ2-7, with D tentatively TRBD2 (6 bases). Per the germline V gene, CDR1 is SGHRS and CDR2 is YFSETQ. V lost 3 bases to trimming and J lost 0 bases, with 10 bases between them. The CDR3 extends over 14 amino acids. As DNA, the CDR3 is TGCGCCAGCAGCTCGGCGGGGACCTCCTACGAGCAGTACTTC. This codes for CASSSAGTSYEQYF.

The chain is built from TRBV24-1 and TRBJ2-3, with 8 positions matching TRBD2. The CDR3 totals 16 residues. Germline-derived CDR1 and CDR2 are KGHDR and SFDVKD. J gave up 6 bases and V 4 bases, and 11 bases lay outside the gene matches. In DNA form, the CDR3 reads TGTGCCACCAGTGACTTTAGCGGGAACGCGGGTGATACGCAGTATTTT. This codes for CATSDFSGNAGDTQYF.

V and J are TRBV11-2 and TRBJ2-3, with D possibly TRBD2 on 6 matching bases. V was pared by 5 bases and J by 14 bases, with 26 bases between. Germline-derived CDR1 and CDR2 are SGHAT and FQNNGV. The CDR3 is 15 amino acids. The CDR3 nucleotides are TGTGCCAGCAGCCCCGGGGGAGGCCCTCACAGATACGCGTATTTT. Its translation is CASSPGGGPHRYAYF.

This rearrangement joins TRBV7-9 to TRBJ2-2, with D hard to call. The V end lost 5 bases, the J end lost 4 bases, and 8 bases lay between the germline ends. Germline lookup yields CDR1 SEHNR and CDR2 FQNEAQ (reference sequence). The CDR3 has 13 residues. CDR3 coding DNA: TGTGCCAGCAGCCCGGTGGGCACCGGGGAGCTGTTTTTT. It is translated as CASSPVGTGELFF.

This chain links TRBV5-1 with TRBJ2-5; D is undetermined. Germline V CDR1 and CDR2: SGHRS, YFSETQ. This CDR3 contains 15 residues. V was shortened by 0 bases and J by 1 base, with 10 bases between the two germline ends. The CDR3 is CASSLEGGSQETQYF. The CDR3 DNA sequence: TGCGCCAGCAGCTTGGAGGGCGGCAGCCAAGAGACCCAGTACTTC.

With regard to this clonotype: Relative to the germline gene, one junction end is altered; a read error may explain this. J is TRBJ1-1 and V is TRBV2; D is undetermined. The length of the CDR3 is 12 residues. The germline CDR1 and CDR2 sequences are SNHLY and FYNNEI. Here the CDR3 reads CASREGMGEAFF. The CDR3 region has the DNA TGTGCCAGCAGGGAAGGGATGGGTGAAGCTTTCTTT.

The chain carries TRBV2 and TRBJ1-2; no clear D. CDR1 SNHLY and CDR2 FYNNEI come from the germline V gene. Trimming pared 7 bases from V and 5 bases from J, leaving 20 bases between. This CDR3 is built from 15 residues. CDR3 region: CASTAPWLFKYGYTF. The CDR3 coding sequence is TGTGCCAGCACCGCCCCCTGGCTGTTTAAGTATGGCTACACCTTC.

V gene TRBV4-1 combines with J gene TRBJ2-4, with 9 bases matching TRBD1. Germline loops: CDR1 MGHRA, CDR2 YSYEKL. This CDR3 spans 17 amino acids. Trimming took 0 bases from V and 8 from J; bases not matched to a gene: 11. CDR3 DNA sequence: TGCGCCAGCAGCCAAGATCCGGGACAGGGTTATCGGGACATTCAGTACTTC. The encoded protein is CASSQDPGQGYRDIQYF.